One sample yielded the 30 T cell receptor beta chains listed below, sequenced in a study of response to subunit inactivated influenza vaccine. TCRdb passed the RT-PCR reads through MiXCR, listing each CDR3 protein once. The sample lists 450,000 to 700,000 distinct CDR3 sequences, less than 15% occurring once. The sample consisted of PBMCs from blood, taken about 12 days after vaccination. All receptors derive from a man aged 50 to 60 who received an inactivated influenza vaccine.

The chain links TRBV7-2 to TRBJ1-6; D is unclear. The CDR3 has 16 amino acids. The ends were cut back, 3 bases at V and 7 bases at J, with 16 bases in the middle. Germline V lookup: CDR1 SGHTA, CDR2 FQGNSA. The CDR3 here is CASSLMSLTVNSPLHF. The CDR3 nucleotides read TGTGCCAGCAGCTTGATGTCCTTGACCGTGAATTCACCCCTCCACTTT.

The CDR3 here is CASKRQGGAEAFF. The CDR3 bases are TGTGCCAGCAAAAGACAGGGTGGGGCTGAAGCTTTCTTT. This chain joins TRBV28 and TRBJ1-1, with 7 bases fitting TRBD1. The CDR3 sequence is 13 residues long. Losses at the gene ends were 7 bases for V and 6 bases for J; bases not matched to a gene: 8. The germline V gene encodes CDR1 MDHEN and CDR2 SYDVKM.

The chain carries TRBV29-1 and TRBJ1-2; D may be TRBD1 (5 bases). The CDR3 is made up of 12 amino acids. Germline V gene sequence: CDR1 SQVTM, CDR2 ANQGSEA. V lost 4 bases and J lost 3, with 9 bases in between. The CDR3 is CSVVVGDYGYTF. CDR3 DNA sequence: TGCAGCGTTGTGGTAGGGGACTATGGCTACACCTTC.

The V call is TRBV7-2, the J call TRBJ1-2; no clear D. Trimming cost V 5 bases and J 8 bases, with 18 bases left between them. Looked up from germline, CDR1 is SGHTA and CDR2 is FQGNSA. This CDR3 is built from 14 residues. The CDR3 sequence is CASSVNSGDGGYTF. The DNA for the CDR3 is TGTGCCAGCAGCGTTAATTCGGGTGACGGCGGCTACACCTTC. The variable domain in full, with the rest retrieved from reference TRBV7-2 and TRBJ1-2, is GAGVSQSPSNKVTEKGKDVELRCDPISGHTALYWYRQSLGQGLEFLIYFQGNSAPDKSGLPSDRFSAERTGGSVSTLTIQRTQQEDSAVYLCASSVNSGDGGYTFGSGTRLTVV.

The J gene is TRBJ1-2, the V gene TRBV2; D gene ambiguous. Trimming cost V 6 bases and J 2 bases, with 10 bases left between them. CDR1 is SNHLY, CDR2 FYNNEI, per germline. The CDR3 consists of 13 residues. Written as DNA, the CDR3 is TGTGCCAGCAGCGGAGGCGCAAACTATGGCTACACCTTC. Encoded protein: CASSGGANYGYTF.

This clonotype was found a few times. The V call is TRBV5-6, the J call TRBJ1-3, with D possibly being TRBD1 (6 bases). The germline gives CDR1 SGHDT, CDR2 YYEEEE. This CDR3 spans 13 amino acids. Trimming took off 4 bases at V and 7 bases at J, with 12 bases between the two ends. In DNA form, the CDR3 reads TGTGCCAGCAGCCTCCGTGGGGGCAACACCATATATTTT. It encodes CASSLRGGNTIYF.

The chain joins TRBV19 to TRBJ2-7, with 7 nucleotides matching TRBD2. CDR3 length equals 14 residues. The junction had 5 bases not matched to a gene; V was cut back by 3 bases and J by 3 bases. The V gene's germline CDR1 is LNHDA and CDR2 SQIVND (reference sequence). CDR3 nucleotide sequence: TGTGCCAGTAGTATGGTTGCGGGGGACTACGAGCAGTACTTC. As protein: CASSMVAGDYEQYF.

This clonotype was counted only a few times. This chain connects TRBV9 to TRBJ2-7, with D hard to call. Trimming took off 4 bases at V and 0 bases at J, with 23 bases between the two ends. The germline gives CDR1 SGDLS, CDR2 YYNGEE. The CDR3 covers 18 residues. The CDR3 reads CASSFQDRRAIYSYEQYF. CDR3 sequence (DNA): TGTGCCAGCAGCTTCCAGGATAGGCGAGCCATCTACTCCTACGAGCAGTACTTC. The entire variable domain, with the rest obtained from reference TRBV9 and TRBJ2-7, is as follows: DSGVTQTPKHLITATGQRVTLRCSPRSGDLSVYWYQQSLDQGLQFLIQYYNGEERAKGNILERFSAQQFPDLHSELNLSSLELGDSALYFCASSFQDRRAIYSYEQYFGPGTRLTVT.

This rearrangement joins TRBV7-9 to TRBJ2-1, with TRBD2 identical over 10 bases. Germline CDR1 and CDR2: SEHNR and FQNEAQ (reference sequence). This CDR3 contains 15 residues. The CDR3 DNA is TGTGCTACAGAGGACTTAGCGGGAGGTGTCAATGAGCAGTTCTTC. The encoded protein is CATEDLAGGVNEQFF. Complete variable domain (other parts from reference TRBV7-9 and TRBJ2-1): DTGVSQNPRHKITKRGQNVTFRCDPISEHNRLYWYRQTLGQGPEFLTYFQNEAQLEKSRLLSDRFSAERPKGSFSTLEIQRTEQGDSAMYLCATEDLAGGVNEQFFGPGTRLTVL.

The chain uses TRBV3-1 and TRBJ2-7; D is unclear. The V gene's germline CDR1 is LGHDT and CDR2 YNNKEL (reference sequence). V lost 3 bases and J lost 7, with 10 bases in between. The CDR3 is made up of 12 amino acids. The CDR3, as DNA: TGTGCCAGCAGCCACGGCAATTTGGAGCAGTACTTC. Translated, it gives CASSHGNLEQYF.

The chain joins TRBV5-1 to TRBJ2-3; TRBD2 matches 8 bases. V lost 4 bases, J lost 0 bases, and 7 bases stayed unmatched. The CDR3 loop spans 16 amino acids. Looked up from germline, CDR1 is SGHRS and CDR2 is YFSETQ. For the CDR3, the DNA is TGCGCCAGCAGCCCTGGAGCGGGGGCCAGCACAGATACGCAGTATTTT. Encoded protein: CASSPGAGASTDTQYF.

This clonotype was seen only a few times. The V gene is TRBV28, the J gene TRBJ1-5; D remains ambiguous. There are 15 residues in the CDR3. Trimming took off 4 bases at V and 4 bases at J, with 14 bases between the two ends. CDR1 and CDR2 (germline): MDHEN, SYDVKM. The CDR3 loop is CASSSPAGKNQPQHF. CDR3 DNA: TGTGCCAGCAGTTCCCCGGCGGGGAAGAATCAGCCCCAGCATTTT.

This CDR3 reads CASCPWTGNTGELFF. The CDR3, as DNA: TGCGCCAGCTGCCCCTGGACAGGGAACACCGGGGAGCTGTTTTTT. V gene TRBV5-1 combines with J gene TRBJ2-2; 7 bases match TRBD1. The germline CDR1 and CDR2 sequences are SGHRS and YFSETQ. The V and J ends lost 7 bases and 1 base, in that order; junction bases with no gene match: 7. The CDR3 extends over 15 amino acids.

This clonotype was recorded a few times. The rearrangement links TRBV4-2 to TRBJ2-1; a weak D match, TRBD2 (5 bases). V was pared by 2 bases and J by 8 bases, with 16 bases between. This CDR3 is built from 15 residues. Germline CDR1 reads LGHNA; CDR2 reads YNFKEQ. The CDR3 nucleotides are TGTGCCAGCAGCCAACGTGGACTCCTCTGGGATGAGCAGTTCTTC. This translates into CASSQRGLLWDEQFF.

This clonotype was counted a few times. This sequence joins TRBV5-1 and TRBJ2-5, with 8 bases fitting TRBD2. CDR3 length: 15 amino acids. Germline V gene lookup returns CDR1 SGHRS and CDR2 YFSETQ. Losses at the gene ends were 2 bases for V and 1 base for J; bases not matched to a gene: 4. The CDR3 DNA is TGCGCCAGCAGCTTTGGCGGGGGGACCCAAGAGACCCAGTACTTC. This translates into CASSFGGGTQETQYF.

A few counts support this clonotype. V and J are TRBV21-1 and TRBJ1-1. TRBV21-1 is a known pseudogene. CDR3 length: 13 residues. The CDR3 protein is CASSKALNTEAFF. The CDR3 DNA sequence: TGTGCCAGCAGCAAAGCGTTGAACACTGAAGCTTTCTTT.

This chain links TRBV5-4 with TRBJ2-2, with 14 bases matching TRBD2. The CDR3 length is 19 residues. The V gene end was trimmed by 3 bases and the J gene end by 2 bases; junction bases not matched to a gene: 9. Germline values: CDR1 SGHNT, CDR2 YYREEE (reference sequence). The CDR3 nucleotides are TGTGCCAGCAGCTCGCGACTAGCGGGGGGGACCCCAAACACCGGGGAGCTGTTTTTT. This codes for CASSSRLAGGTPNTGELFF. Complete variable domain (other parts from reference TRBV5-4 and TRBJ2-2): ETGVTQSPTHLIKTRGQQVTLRCSSQSGHNTVSWYQQALGQGPQFIFQYYREEENGRGNFPPRFSGLQFPNYSSELNVNALELDDSALYLCASSSRLAGGTPNTGELFFGEGSRLTVL.

CDR3 in amino acids: CASSLGSSGMSGEQFF. As DNA, the CDR3 is TGTGCCAGCAGCTTAGGTTCCAGCGGTATGTCGGGTGAGCAGTTCTTC. J is TRBJ2-1 and V is TRBV11-1; D is perhaps TRBD2 (5 bases). The CDR3 spans 16 residues. The germline V gene encodes CDR1 SGHAT and CDR2 FQDESV (reference sequence). V lost 1 base, J lost 9 bases, and 19 bases lay in between.

The rearrangement links TRBV20-1 to TRBJ2-5, with 8 bases identical to TRBD2. The CDR3 is 15 amino acids. Germline-derived CDR1 and CDR2 are DFQATT and SNEGSKA (reference sequence). The ends lost 3 bases at V and 2 bases at J; junction bases unmatched: 8. The CDR3 DNA reads as TGCAGTGCTAGGTTTCCGGGGGGGGGTCAAGAGACCCAGTACTTC. This codes for CSARFPGGGQETQYF.

This clonotype was seen a few times. DNA for the CDR3: TGTGCCAGCAGCTCCCAGACAGGGGGCGGAGAGACCCAGTACTTC. Its protein product is CASSSQTGGGETQYF. The V and J genes are TRBV7-2 and TRBJ2-5; TRBD1 matches 10 bases. The CDR3 length is 15 residues. Germline V gene lookup returns CDR1 SGHTA and CDR2 FQGNSA. The trim removed 4 bases at V and 4 bases at J, leaving 6 bases unmatched.

This chain joins TRBV7-2 and TRBJ2-7; 10 bases agree with TRBD2. The CDR3 sequence is 17 residues long. Trimming at V came to 5 bases and at J to 3 bases, leaving 13 bases not matched to a gene. CDR1 and CDR2 (germline): SGHTA, FQGNSA. For the CDR3, the DNA is TGTGCCAGCAGCGAAGGGGCTCTAGCGGGAGATGTCTACGAGCAGTACTTC. This sequence encodes CASSEGALAGDVYEQYF.

V usage is TRBV10-2 and J usage is TRBJ2-1; tentatively, D is TRBD1 (6 bases). There are 17 residues in the CDR3. Germline V lookup: CDR1 WSHSY, CDR2 SAAADI. Trimming took 3 bases from V and 6 from J, leaving 21 bases between them. The CDR3: CASSEIPGTKVRNEQFF. Here the CDR3 DNA reads TGCGCCAGCAGTGAAATCCCCGGGACAAAGGTACGCAATGAGCAGTTCTTC.

This clonotype was observed a few times. The V gene is TRBV6-5, the J gene TRBJ2-7, with TRBD2 as a possible D gene (5 bases). This CDR3 has 17 residues. From germline, CDR1 is MNHEY and CDR2 SVGAGI. The V end lost 2 bases, the J end lost 7 bases, and 24 bases lay between the germline ends. The CDR3 DNA reads TGTGCCAGCAGTTACGCGACCCTTAGAGGTCCGACGGGAGAGCAGTACTTC. This codes for CASSYATLRGPTGEQYF.

Only a few counts were recorded for this clonotype. V and J are TRBV19 and TRBJ2-6, with 12 bases aligning to TRBD2. CDR3 length: 18 amino acids. The V and J ends lost 6 bases and 0 bases, in that order; junction bases with no gene match: 6. Germline V gene sequence: CDR1 LNHDA, CDR2 SQIVND (reference sequence). The CDR3, as DNA: TGTGCCAGTAGCCATCGGACTAGCGGGATCTCTGGGGCCAACGTCCTGACTTTC. This sequence encodes CASSHRTSGISGANVLTF.

In nucleotides, the CDR3 is TGTGCCAGCAAGAGGGGACAGACGCTTTACAATGAGCAGTTCTTC. The encoded protein is CASKRGQTLYNEQFF. This sequence joins TRBV6-1 and TRBJ2-1; TRBD1 aligns across 7 bases. This CDR3 is 15 amino acids long. Germline V gene lookup returns CDR1 MNHNS and CDR2 SASEGT. With V trimmed by 7 bases and J by 4 bases, 10 bases remained unmatched.

This clonotype was counted many times. The chain joins TRBV7-2 to TRBJ2-7; D gene uncertain. Germline CDR1 reads SGHTA; CDR2 reads FQGNSA. The V gene lost 2 bases and the J gene lost 2 bases, with 7 bases spanning the gap. The CDR3 length is 13 residues. The CDR3 sequence is CASSLFPAYEQYF. CDR3 in DNA: TGTGCCAGCAGCTTATTCCCCGCCTACGAGCAGTACTTC.

This clonotype was counted only a few times. The V call is TRBV6-1, the J call TRBJ2-7; 7 bases are a match to TRBD1. The germline gives CDR1 MNHNS, CDR2 SASEGT. The V and J ends lost 0 bases and 1 base, in that order; junction bases with no gene match: 6. CDR3 length equals 16 residues. CDR3 amino acids: CASSEAGWDSSYEQYF. DNA of the CDR3: TGTGCCAGCAGTGAAGCGGGTTGGGACAGTTCCTACGAGCAGTACTTC.

The chain has TRBV29-1 and TRBJ2-3; D is undetermined. The CDR3 extends over 13 amino acids. V was cut by 5 bases and J by 2 bases, with 11 bases left in between. Germline loops: CDR1 SQVTM, CDR2 ANQGSEA. The CDR3 sequence is CSVSGRNTDTQYF. CDR3 DNA: TGCAGCGTTTCGGGTAGAAACACAGATACGCAGTATTTT.

This clonotype has at least ten counts. This sequence joins TRBV12-3 or TRBV12-4 and TRBJ2-1; D unresolved. Trimming took 5 bases from V and 6 from J, leaving 5 bases between them. CDR3 length: 11 amino acids. Here the CDR3 DNA reads TGTGCCAGCAGTCTTATCAATGAGCAGTTCTTC. It specifies CASSLINEQFF.

This clonotype turned up a few times. The chain has TRBV6-5 and TRBJ2-7; D remains ambiguous. Trimming cost V 2 bases and J 0 bases, with 11 bases left between them. The CDR3 loop spans 15 amino acids. Per germline, CDR1 MNHEY and CDR2 SVGAGI. CDR3 loop: CASSYRRTISYEQYF. Written as DNA, the CDR3 is TGTGCCAGCAGTTACCGGCGGACCATCTCCTACGAGCAGTACTTC.